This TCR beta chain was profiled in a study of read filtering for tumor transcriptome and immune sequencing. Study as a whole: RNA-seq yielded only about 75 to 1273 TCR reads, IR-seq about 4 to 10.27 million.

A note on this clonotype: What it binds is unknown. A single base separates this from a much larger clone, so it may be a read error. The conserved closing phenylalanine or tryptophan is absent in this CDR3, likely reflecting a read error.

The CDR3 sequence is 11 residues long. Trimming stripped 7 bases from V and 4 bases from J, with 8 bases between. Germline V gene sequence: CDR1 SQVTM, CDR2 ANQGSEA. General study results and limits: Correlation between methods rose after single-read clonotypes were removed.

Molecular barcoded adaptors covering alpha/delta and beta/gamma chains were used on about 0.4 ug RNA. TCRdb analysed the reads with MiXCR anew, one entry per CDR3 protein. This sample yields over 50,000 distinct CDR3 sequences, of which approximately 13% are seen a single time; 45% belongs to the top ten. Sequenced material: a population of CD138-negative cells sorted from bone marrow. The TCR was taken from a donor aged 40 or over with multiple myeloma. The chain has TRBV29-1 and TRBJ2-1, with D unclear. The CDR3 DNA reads TGCAGCGGCCTGTTTTACAATGAGCAGTTCCTC. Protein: CSGLFYNEQFL.